This T cell receptor (beta chain) was identified in a study of CD8 T cell repertoires and HIV-1 epitope variants. At the level of the study: Each of Twenty-five Gag and Nef epitope peptides stimulated a separate culture. Enriched T cells were co-cultured with equal numbers of autologous T cell-negative antigen-presenting cells. T cells were cultured for less than 13 days with cytokines added on days 3 and 7. Separate from the cultures, 1M uncultured T cells served as baseline.

Details on this clone: As yet, its antigen is unknown.

Sequencing was performed with immunoSEQ multiplex PCR; in TCRdb, only in-frame clones are kept and a portion is missing. The table has roughly 6,600 clones, under 75% seen once; the top ten hold approximately 40%. Germline values: CDR1 SGHAT, CDR2 FQNNGV. This CDR3 region has 13 residues. V dropped 8 bases and J dropped 8; count of bases not matched to a gene: 11. The chain uses TRBV11-2 and TRBJ1-2; TRBD1 matches at 7 bases. The sequenced sample consisted of cultured CD8+ T cells derived from PBMCs. The origin of this receptor is a male donor with HIV. For the CDR3, the DNA is TGTGCCAGCTCCGACCGGGGACAGCGAGGCTACACCTTC. It codes for CASSDRGQRGYTF.